These T cell receptor beta chains were read from a single sample in a study of T cell repertoires in cytomegalovirus infection. In TCRdb, the reads were re-called with MiXCR into one record per CDR3 protein. The repertoire includes about 190,000 distinct CDR3 sequences, 28% of them detected once, and roughly 29% sits in the top ten. Sequenced input: PBMCs. The origin of the receptors is a human donor in good health (CMV status not recorded). Some clones in this sample may be carry-over from other donors' samples. The CDR3 runs from the conserved cysteine through the conserved F or W. The D gene is left open where the match is weak. Clone size is stated in some rows and not others, as once, few, many or a class when expanded.

CDR3: CSARRDRVYGYTF
DNA: TGCAGTGCAAGACGGGACAGGGTCTATGGCTACACCTTC
size: few
V: TRBV20-1
D: TRBD1
J: TRBJ1-2

CDR3: CASSLGPSGNTGELFF
DNA: TGTGCCAGCAGCCTTGGGCCTAGCGGAAACACCGGGGAGCTGTTTTTT
size: -
V: TRBV5-4
D: TRBD2
J: TRBJ2-2

CDR3: CASSGQAFYEQYF
DNA: TGTGCCAGCTCGGGACAGGCCTTTTACGAGCAGTACTTC
size: -
V: TRBV11-2
D: TRBD1
J: TRBJ2-7

CDR3: CASSQDASPRATDTQYF
DNA: TGTGCCAGCAGCCAAGATGCTTCCCCGAGGGCGACAGATACGCAGTATTTT
size: -
V: TRBV14
D: -
J: TRBJ2-3

CDR3: CASSLDGSYYNEQVF
DNA: TGTGCCAGCAGCTTAGACGGAAGCTACTACAATGAGCAGGTCTTC
size: once
V: TRBV7-2
D: -
J: TRBJ2-1

CDR3: CASSEFDNEQFF
DNA: TGTGCCAGCAGTGAATTCGACAATGAGCAGTTCTTC
size: -
V: TRBV7-2
D: -
J: TRBJ2-1

CDR3: CASSFAGSSYNSPLHF
DNA: TGTGCCAGCAGCTTCGCAGGCAGCTCCTATAATTCACCCCTCCACTTT
size: -
V: TRBV5-5
D: -
J: TRBJ1-6

CDR3: CSAPREGLGETQYF
DNA: TGCAGTGCACCCCGTGAGGGCCTGGGAGAGACCCAGTACTTC
size: -
V: TRBV20-1
D: -
J: TRBJ2-5

CDR3: CASSLGHINSPLHF
DNA: TGTGCCAGCAGCTTGGGACACATAAATTCACCCCTCCACTTT
size: many
V: TRBV7-2
D: -
J: TRBJ1-6

CDR3: CASGRGRGYNEQFF
DNA: TGTGCCAGCGGCCGGGGGCGGGGTTACAATGAGCAGTTCTTC
size: many
V: TRBV7-2
D: -
J: TRBJ2-1

CDR3: CASSRSYQETQYF
DNA: TGTGCCAGCAGCCGATCATACCAAGAGACCCAGTACTTC
size: -
V: TRBV2
D: -
J: TRBJ2-5

CDR3: CASSHTGLAEFQYF
DNA: TGTGCCAGCAGCCATACTGGACTAGCGGAATTCCAGTACTTC
size: many
V: TRBV12-3/TRBV12-4
D: TRBD2
J: TRBJ2-5

CDR3: CASLPEGSPDTQYF
DNA: TGTGCCAGCCTTCCGGAGGGGAGTCCAGATACGCAGTATTTT
size: many
V: TRBV18
D: -
J: TRBJ2-3

CDR3: CASSEGETIAAYNEQFF
DNA: TGTGCCAGCAGTGAGGGGGAAACTATAGCCGCCTACAATGAGCAGTTCTTC
size: -
V: TRBV6-1
D: -
J: TRBJ2-1

CDR3: CASSLRLEGNGYTF
DNA: TGTGCCAGCAGTCTCCGGCTAGAGGGCAATGGCTACACCTTC
size: -
V: TRBV12-3/TRBV12-4
D: -
J: TRBJ1-2

CDR3: CASSILAGGPSEQFF
DNA: TGTGCCAGTAGTATACTAGCGGGGGGGCCCAGTGAGCAGTTCTTC
size: -
V: TRBV19
D: TRBD2
J: TRBJ2-1

CDR3: CASKLEPQSSEQYF
DNA: TGTGCCAGCAAGCTGGAACCCCAATCGAGCGAGCAGTACTTC
size: few
V: TRBV2
D: -
J: TRBJ2-7

CDR3: CASSEGDTISGAFF
DNA: TGCGCCAGCAGTGAGGGGGATACAATCTCAGGAGCTTTCTTT
size: -
V: TRBV10-2
D: -
J: TRBJ1-1

CDR3: CAGSLSGNQPQHF
DNA: TGTGCCGGCAGCTTGTCGGGGAATCAGCCCCAGCATTTT
size: -
V: TRBV7-2
D: -
J: TRBJ1-5

CDR3: CASTSTSGGAVEQFF
DNA: TGTGCCAGCACCTCGACTAGCGGGGGGGCTGTTGAGCAGTTCTTC
size: -
V: TRBV7-2
D: TRBD2
J: TRBJ2-1

CDR3: CASSLAADAEAFF
DNA: TGTGCCAGCAGCTTAGCCGCGGATGCCGAAGCTTTCTTT
size: few
V: TRBV7-9
D: -
J: TRBJ1-1

CDR3: CASGLGKRGAYGYTF
DNA: TGTGCTAGTGGTTTGGGCAAAAGGGGGGCCTATGGCTACACCTTC
size: -
V: TRBV12-5
D: -
J: TRBJ1-2

CDR3: CASSLETVEAFF
DNA: TGTGCCAGCAGCTTAGAGACAGTTGAAGCTTTCTTT
size: many
V: TRBV7-2
D: -
J: TRBJ1-1

CDR3: CASSDTWREQFF
DNA: TGTGCCAGTAGTGATACATGGAGGGAGCAGTTCTTC
size: -
V: TRBV19
D: -
J: TRBJ2-1

CDR3: CASSQTFLFHDNEQFF
DNA: TGTGCCAGCAGCCAAACCTTCCTCTTTCACGATAATGAGCAGTTCTTC
size: few
V: TRBV3-1
D: -
J: TRBJ2-1

CDR3: CASGRYETGANYGYTF
DNA: TGTGCTAGTGGTCGATACGAGACAGGGGCTAACTATGGCTACACCTTC
size: -
V: TRBV12-5
D: TRBD1
J: TRBJ1-2

CDR3: CASSLARAQETQYF
DNA: TGTGCCAGCAGCTTAGCAAGGGCCCAAGAGACCCAGTACTTC
size: few
V: TRBV7-9
D: -
J: TRBJ2-5

CDR3: CASSQSRELGQGTHNRDSPLHF
DNA: TGCGCCAGCAGTCAATCGAGGGAGTTGGGACAGGGGACCCATAACCGGGATTCACCCCTCCACTTT
size: -
V: TRBV23-1
D: TRBD1
J: TRBJ1-6

CDR3: CAWSLQANTEAFF
DNA: TGTGCCTGGAGTCTACAGGCGAACACTGAAGCTTTCTTT
size: few
V: TRBV30
D: -
J: TRBJ1-1

CDR3: CASSLEGLSYNEQFF
DNA: TGCGCCAGCAGCTTGGAGGGGCTCTCCTACAATGAGCAGTTCTTC
size: -
V: TRBV5-1
D: -
J: TRBJ2-1

CDR3: CASSYNRGNTEAFF
DNA: TGTGCCAGCAGTTACAACAGGGGCAACACTGAAGCTTTCTTT
size: few
V: TRBV6-6
D: TRBD1
J: TRBJ1-1

CDR3: CASSLGEGGPGTQYF
DNA: TGTGCCAGCAGCTTAGGCGAAGGAGGGCCCGGGACCCAGTACTTC
size: -
V: TRBV11-1
D: -
J: TRBJ2-5

CDR3: CAISEPTGGLNYGYTF
DNA: TGTGCCATCAGTGAGCCGACAGGGGGATTAAACTATGGCTACACCTTC
size: -
V: TRBV10-3
D: TRBD1
J: TRBJ1-2

CDR3: CSAWGADTDTQYF
DNA: TGCAGTGCCTGGGGGGCTGACACAGATACGCAGTATTTT
size: -
V: TRBV20-1
D: -
J: TRBJ2-3

CDR3: CSASNVASEQYF
DNA: TGCAGTGCGTCAAACGTAGCCAGCGAGCAGTACTTC
size: -
V: TRBV20-1
D: -
J: TRBJ2-7

CDR3: CASSLVVGQGAYGYTF
DNA: TGTGCCAGCAGCTTAGTTGTCGGGCAGGGAGCCTATGGCTACACCTTC
size: many
V: TRBV7-2
D: -
J: TRBJ1-2

CDR3: CASSQSGRGNTEAFF
DNA: TGTGCCAGCAGCCAAAGTGGCAGGGGAAACACTGAAGCTTTCTTT
size: -
V: TRBV3-1
D: -
J: TRBJ1-1

CDR3: CASSLGQPSDEKLFF
DNA: TGTGCCAGCAGTCTGGGACAGCCCAGCGACGAAAAACTGTTTTTT
size: many
V: TRBV6-1
D: TRBD1
J: TRBJ1-4

CDR3: CSVDRWGEAFF
DNA: TGCAGCGTTGACAGGTGGGGTGAAGCTTTCTTT
size: -
V: TRBV29-1
D: -
J: TRBJ1-1

CDR3: CASSLGGEGSSLHF
DNA: TGTGCCAGCAGCCTGGGAGGGGAAGGTTCATCCCTCCACTTT
size: once
V: TRBV7-9
D: -
J: TRBJ1-6

CDR3: CASSSFFGNVVSNQPQHF
DNA: TGTGCCAGCAGCTCCTTCTTTGGAAACGTAGTCAGCAATCAGCCCCAGCATTTT
size: -
V: TRBV12-3/TRBV12-4
D: -
J: TRBJ1-5

CDR3: CASNPLHVEGQPQHF
DNA: TGTGCCAGTAACCCCCTCCATGTCGAGGGGCAGCCCCAGCATTTT
size: few
V: TRBV19
D: -
J: TRBJ1-5

CDR3: CASHRQGNSPLHF
DNA: TGTGCCAGCCATAGACAGGGGAATTCACCCCTCCACTTT
size: -
V: TRBV6-1
D: TRBD1
J: TRBJ1-6

CDR3: CASSFGQGAGYDDTDAFF
DNA: TGTGCCAGCAGCTTCGGACAGGGGGCGGGATACGACGACACTGATGCTTTCTTT
size: -
V: TRBV7-6
D: TRBD1
J: TRBJ1-1

CDR3: CASSPRTGEKSQYF
DNA: TGTGCCAGCAGCCCAAGGACAGGGGAGAAAAGTCAGTACTTC
size: -
V: TRBV5-6
D: TRBD1
J: TRBJ2-4

CDR3: CSVLGTELNTEAFF
DNA: TGCAGCGTCCTCGGGACAGAGCTGAACACTGAAGCTTTCTTT
size: -
V: TRBV29-1
D: TRBD1
J: TRBJ1-1